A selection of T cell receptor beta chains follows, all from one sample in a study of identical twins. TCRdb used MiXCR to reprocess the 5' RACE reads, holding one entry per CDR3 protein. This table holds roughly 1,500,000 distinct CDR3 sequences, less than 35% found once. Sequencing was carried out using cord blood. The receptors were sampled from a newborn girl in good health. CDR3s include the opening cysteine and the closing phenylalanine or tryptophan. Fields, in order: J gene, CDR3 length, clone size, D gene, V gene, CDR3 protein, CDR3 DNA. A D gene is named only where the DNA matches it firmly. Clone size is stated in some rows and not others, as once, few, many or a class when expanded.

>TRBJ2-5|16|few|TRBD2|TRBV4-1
CASSRRTSGEQETQYF
TGCGCCAGCAGCCGCAGGACTAGCGGGGAGCAAGAGACCCAGTACTTC
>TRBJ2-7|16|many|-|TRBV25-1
CASSEGAVTPTYEQYF
TGTGCCAGCAGTGAGGGAGCAGTAACTCCTACCTACGAGCAGTACTTC
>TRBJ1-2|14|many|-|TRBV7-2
CASSRQLPTNGYTF
TGTGCCAGCAGCCGACAGCTTCCTACTAATGGCTACACCTTC
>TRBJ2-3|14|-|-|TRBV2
CASSEGPLGDTQYF
TGTGCCAGCAGTGAGGGGCCGCTAGGTGATACGCAGTATTTT
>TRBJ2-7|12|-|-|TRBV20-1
CSATSDSDEQYF
TGCAGTGCTACAAGCGATAGCGATGAGCAGTACTTC
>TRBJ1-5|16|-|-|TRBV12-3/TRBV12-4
CASSLVGGAGDQPQHF
TGTGCCAGCAGTTTAGTGGGGGGCGCGGGGGATCAGCCCCAGCATTTT
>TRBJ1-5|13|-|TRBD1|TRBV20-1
CSGQGAVNQPQHF
TGCAGTGGACAGGGAGCGGTCAATCAGCCCCAGCATTTT
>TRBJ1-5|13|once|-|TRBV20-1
CSARGAADQPQHF
TGCAGTGCTCGAGGGGCCGCGGATCAGCCCCAGCATTTT
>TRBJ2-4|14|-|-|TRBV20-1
CSARAGSAKNIQYF
TGCAGTGCTAGAGCCGGGAGTGCCAAAAACATTCAGTACTTC
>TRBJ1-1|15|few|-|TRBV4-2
CASSQVWSLNTEAFF
TGTGCCAGCAGCCAAGTATGGTCCCTGAACACTGAAGCTTTCTTT
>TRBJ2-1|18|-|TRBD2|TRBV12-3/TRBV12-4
CASSLCSDSGGSYNEQFF
TGTGCCAGCAGTTTATGCTCCGACAGCGGGGGCTCCTACAATGAGCAGTTCTTC
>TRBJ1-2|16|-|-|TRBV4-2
CASSQGRGRSNYGYTF
TGTGCCAGCAGCCAAGGCAGGGGACGCTCGAACTATGGCTACACCTTC
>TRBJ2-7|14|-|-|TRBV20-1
CSARGQGGTYEQYF
TGCAGTGCTAGAGGACAGGGAGGTACCTACGAGCAGTACTTC
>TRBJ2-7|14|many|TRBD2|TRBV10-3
CATLGGGSSYEQYF
TGTGCCACCCTTGGGGGGGGTTCTTCCTACGAGCAGTACTTC
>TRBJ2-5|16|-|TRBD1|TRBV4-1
CASSQPGQGQQETQYF
TGCGCCAGCAGCCAACCTGGACAGGGCCAGCAAGAGACCCAGTACTTC
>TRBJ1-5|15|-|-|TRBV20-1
CSAREGKYSNQPQHF
TGCAGTGCTAGAGAGGGGAAGTACAGCAATCAGCCCCAGCATTTT
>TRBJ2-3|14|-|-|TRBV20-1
CSAVQGVWADTQYF
TGCAGTGCGGTTCAAGGGGTGTGGGCAGATACGCAGTATTTT
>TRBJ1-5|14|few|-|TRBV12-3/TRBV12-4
CASSSRTAYQPQHF
TGTGCCAGCAGCTCTAGGACAGCTTATCAGCCCCAGCATTTT
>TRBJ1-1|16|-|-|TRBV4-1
CASSQGAAWMNTEAFF
TGCGCCAGCAGCCAAGGGGCGGCATGGATGAACACTGAAGCTTTCTTT
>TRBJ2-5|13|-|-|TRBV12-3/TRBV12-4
CASSSLGGGEQYF
TGTGCCAGCAGTTCCCTAGGGGGGGGTGAGCAGTACTTC
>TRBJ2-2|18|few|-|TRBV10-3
CAISESGGGLPNTGELFF
TGTGCCATCAGTGAGTCTGGTGGGGGCCTCCCGAACACCGGGGAGCTGTTTTTT
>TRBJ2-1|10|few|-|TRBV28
CASSSQRAFF
TGTGCCAGCAGTTCCCAGAGGGCGTTCTTC
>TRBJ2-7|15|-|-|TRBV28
CASSLVFGAGYEQYF
TGTGCCAGCAGTTTAGTTTTTGGAGCTGGGTACGAGCAGTACTTC
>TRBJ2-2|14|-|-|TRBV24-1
CATSDLRGLGELFF
TGTGCCACCAGTGATTTGAGGGGTCTCGGGGAGCTGTTTTTT
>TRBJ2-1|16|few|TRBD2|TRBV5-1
CASSLVAGKIYNEQFF
TGCGCCAGCAGCTTAGTAGCGGGGAAAATCTACAATGAGCAGTTCTTC
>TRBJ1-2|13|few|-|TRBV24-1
CATSDYTLDGYTF
TGTGCCACCAGTGATTACACCCTCGATGGCTACACCTTC
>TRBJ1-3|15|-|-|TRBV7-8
CASSFVTQGGNTIYF
TGTGCCAGCAGCTTTGTGACCCAGGGGGGAAACACCATATATTTT
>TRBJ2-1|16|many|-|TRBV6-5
CASSYLSGPSYNEQFF
TGTGCCAGCAGTTACCTGAGCGGGCCGTCCTACAATGAGCAGTTCTTC
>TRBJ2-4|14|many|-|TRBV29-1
CSVEGRGARNIQYF
TGCAGCGTTGAAGGTCGGGGAGCCAGGAACATTCAGTACTTC
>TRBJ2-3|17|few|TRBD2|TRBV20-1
CSARSGGALGSTDTQYF
TGCAGTGCTCGTAGCGGGGGGGCTTTGGGTAGCACAGATACGCAGTATTTT
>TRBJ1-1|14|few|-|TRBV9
CASSATPGGTEAFF
TGTGCCAGCAGCGCAACCCCGGGGGGCACTGAAGCTTTCTTT
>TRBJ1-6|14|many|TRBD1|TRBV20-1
CSASGTGVNSPLHF
TGCAGTGCTAGCGGGACAGGTGTCAATTCACCCCTCCACTTT
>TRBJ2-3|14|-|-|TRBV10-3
CAISDRAFTDTQYF
TGTGCCATCAGTGACAGGGCATTCACAGATACGCAGTATTTT
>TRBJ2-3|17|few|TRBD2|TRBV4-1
CASRRPELAGGLNTQYF
TGCGCCAGCAGGCGACCAGAACTAGCGGGAGGGCTGAATACGCAGTATTTT